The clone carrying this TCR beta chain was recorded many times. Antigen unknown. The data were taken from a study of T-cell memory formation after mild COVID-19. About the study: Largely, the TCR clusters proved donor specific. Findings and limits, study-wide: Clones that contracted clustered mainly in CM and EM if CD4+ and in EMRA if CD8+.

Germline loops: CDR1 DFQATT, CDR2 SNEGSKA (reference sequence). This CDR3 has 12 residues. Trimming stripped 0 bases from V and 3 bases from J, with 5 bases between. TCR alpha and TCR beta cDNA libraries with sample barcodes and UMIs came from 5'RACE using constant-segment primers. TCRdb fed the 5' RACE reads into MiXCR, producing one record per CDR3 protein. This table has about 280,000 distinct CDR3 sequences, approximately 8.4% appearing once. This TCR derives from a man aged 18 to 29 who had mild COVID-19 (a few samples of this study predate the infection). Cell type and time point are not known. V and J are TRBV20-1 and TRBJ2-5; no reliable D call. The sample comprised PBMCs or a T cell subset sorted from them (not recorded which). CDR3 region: CSAREVEETQYF. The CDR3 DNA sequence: TGCAGTGCTAGAGAGGTTGAAGAGACCCAGTACTTC.